The entry below describes one TCR beta chain. Its antigen is as yet unknown. One end of the junction does not line up with germline, which may come from a read error. The source of the sample is a study of shared clonotypes between healthy human individuals. Study-wide results and caveats: Around 5% was the fraction of naive CD4 clonotypes found shared across a few donors. Clonotypes shared by all four donors outscored non-shared clonotypes in generation probability. Since donors were few, the genetic and exposure-history diversity represented was limited.

Naive CD45RA+ and memory CD45RA-negative subsets were split from CD4+ cells. Only in-frame clones appear in the TCRdb table, and some are missing; sequencing was by immunoSEQ multiplex PCR. The table lists about 1.1 million clones, more than 75% of them singletons. The V gene's germline CDR1 is SGDLS and CDR2 YYNGEE. This CDR3 contains 16 residues. This receptor was taken from a man aged 18-30 years in good health. Some clones in this sample may be carry-over from other donors' samples. The chain combines TRBV9 with TRBJ1-3; D is possibly TRBD1 (6 bases). Source material: memory CD4+ T cells from PBMCs. Subset reported: CD45RA-negative fraction. The CDR3 here is CVSSPSAGTFGNTIYF. The CDR3 coding sequence is TGTGTCAGCAGCCCCTCGGCCGGGACATTCGGAAACACCATATATTTT.